This T cell receptor beta chain is drawn from a study of blood T cell repertoires in COVID-19. Overall study context: Samples taken during acute and convalescent COVID-19 were collected in the United States, Italy and Spain. PBMCs, B-cell-depleted T cells, or T cells provided the cDNA or gDNA that made up the material.

From germline, CDR1 is SGHAT and CDR2 FQNNGV. Between the trimmed V and J ends, which lost 7 bases and 5 bases, there was a span of 17 bases. The CDR3 length is 14 residues. In Seattle, patients joined the study during active infection and were tracked longitudinally. Source study methods: For nucleated cells, counts were estimated from reference gene primer amplification. The repertoire was sequenced with immunoSEQ multiplex PCR; TCRdb's copy has only in-frame clones and lacks some. V, J and clone size derive from that table, while D and trimming were established from the DNA sequence. The sample comprises tens of thousands of clones, approximately 77% of which are singletons, and under 2.5% rests with the top ten.

The specimen sequenced was peripheral blood. The sequence was obtained from a man aged 65 to 79 with COVID-19, enrolled during active disease. The J gene is TRBJ1-1, the V gene TRBV11-2, with D possibly TRBD1 on 5 matching bases. This CDR3 is CASTAGPLRTEAFF. CDR3 bases: TGTGCCAGCACCGCGGGACCCCTTAGGACTGAAGCTTTCTTT. Complete variable domain (other parts from reference TRBV11-2 and TRBJ1-1): EAGVAQSPRYKIIEKRQSVAFWCNPISGHATLYWYQQILGQGPKLLIQFQNNGVVDDSQLPKDRFSAERLKGVDSTLKIQPAKLEDSAVYLCASTAGPLRTEAFFGQGTRLTVV.